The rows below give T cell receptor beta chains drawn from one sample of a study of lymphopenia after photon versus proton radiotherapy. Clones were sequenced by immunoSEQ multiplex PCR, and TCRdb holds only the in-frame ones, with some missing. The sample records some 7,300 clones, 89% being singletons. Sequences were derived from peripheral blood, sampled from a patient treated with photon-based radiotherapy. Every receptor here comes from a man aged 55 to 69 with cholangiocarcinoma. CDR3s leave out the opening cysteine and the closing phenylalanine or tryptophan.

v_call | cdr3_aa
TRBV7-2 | ASSLVEGTEAF
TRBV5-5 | ASSLSVAGGYGYT
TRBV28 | ASSSTGGGETQY
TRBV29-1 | SVEEVRGQPQH
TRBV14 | ASSQWAIDTGELF
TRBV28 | ASSLFLRVGRGNQPQH
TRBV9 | ASSVAGRTDEQY
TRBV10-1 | ASSESGSPYTGELF
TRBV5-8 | ASSFGIAGAETQY
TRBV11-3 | ASSLDSGLYTGELF
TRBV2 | ASSRTYNTDTQY
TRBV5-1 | ASTTGTGDEQY
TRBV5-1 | ASSAASGSAGELF
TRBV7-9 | ASSYYGGADTEAF
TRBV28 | ASVTGGFQPPNTEAF
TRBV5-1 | ASSSGQGHEKLF
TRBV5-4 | ASSPTLNSGANYEQY
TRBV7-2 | ASSTPPNEQF
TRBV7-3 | ARTLVQAQSEAF
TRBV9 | ASSGQGAGTEAF